The 23 T cell receptor beta chains in this list originate from one sample, sequenced in a study of regulatory T cells in long-lasting Graves disease. CDR3 regions were amplified by Arm-PCR using iRepertoire HTBI primers to build TCR beta libraries. MiXCR, run by TCRdb on the multiplex PCR reads, gives a single entry per CDR3 protein. This table has a few hundred thousand distinct CDR3 sequences, 14% appearing once. The time point denotes: newly diagnosed GD, antithyroid drugs for less than 3 months. Researchers made the TCR library from RNA that was extracted from PBMCs. This sample was also put to use in a study of T cells in Graves' hyperthyroidism and ophthalmopathy.

The sequences come from peripheral blood mononuclear cells (PBMCs), collected at new diagnosis, from a patient treated with antithyroid drugs. These receptors all come from a woman aged 50 to 60 with Graves disease.

A single count supports this clonotype. The chain joins TRBV4-1 to TRBJ2-1; 10 bases line up with TRBD1. The CDR3 consists of 16 residues. V dropped 2 bases and J dropped 7; count of bases not matched to a gene: 8. CDR1 and CDR2 from the germline V gene are MGHRA and YSYEKL. CDR3 sequence reads: CASSQQPGQGRNEQFF. Here the CDR3 DNA reads TGCGCCAGCAGCCAACAACCGGGACAGGGGAGGAATGAGCAGTTCTTC.

The table lists this clonotype with many counts. The CDR3 coding sequence is TGCAGCGTGGGAGTAGCGGGGGTCTCCTACGAGCAGTACTTC. Translating it yields CSVGVAGVSYEQYF. This chain uses TRBV29-1 with TRBJ2-7; 9 nucleotides line up with TRBD2. The V gene end was trimmed by 6 bases and the J gene end by 0 bases; junction bases not matched to a gene: 6. The germline V gene encodes CDR1 SQVTM and CDR2 ANQGSEA. The CDR3 covers 14 residues.

Many counts were recorded for this clonotype. The CDR3 loop is CALRREGTDTQYF. For the CDR3, the DNA is TGTGCCCTTCGGCGGGAGGGGACAGATACGCAGTATTTT. V and J are TRBV10-3 and TRBJ2-3; 9 bases map to TRBD2. Germline CDR1 is ENHRY and CDR2 is SYGVKD. The ends lost 11 bases at V and 3 bases at J; junction bases unmatched: 6. The CDR3 covers 13 residues.

This clonotype was seen only a few times. This chain uses TRBV12-3 or TRBV12-4 with TRBJ1-1; maybe TRBD1 (6 bases). Trimming pared 4 bases from V and 10 bases from J, leaving 16 bases between. The CDR3 has 13 amino acids. This chain's CDR3 is CASSSRGWGVAFF. CDR3 coding DNA: TGTGCCAGCAGTTCCAGGGGTTGGGGGGTAGCTTTCTTT.

Ten or more counts support this clonotype. The chain joins TRBV12-3 or TRBV12-4 to TRBJ2-6; D tentatively fits TRBD1 or TRBD2 (5 bases each). The CDR3 consists of 14 residues. The V gene lost 5 bases and the J gene lost 3 bases, with 8 bases spanning the gap. The DNA of the CDR3 is TGTGCCAGCAGTGGGGGATATGGGGCCAACGTCCTGACTTTC. Translation gives CASSGGYGANVLTF.

This clonotype was picked up many times. The chain carries TRBV12-3 or TRBV12-4 and TRBJ1-1; no clear D. The CDR3 has 12 residues. V dropped 6 bases and J dropped 5 bases, with 10 bases sitting between them. CDR3 DNA sequence: TGTGCCAGCAGCAAACTGAGGACTGAAGCTTTCTTT. Translated: CASSKLRTEAFF.

This clonotype has only a few counts. V usage is TRBV10-3 and J usage is TRBJ2-5; TRBD1 matches at 8 bases. This CDR3 spans 15 amino acids. Trimming cost V 5 bases and J 0 bases; bases outside gene matches: 5. The germline gives CDR1 ENHRY, CDR2 SYGVKD. DNA for the CDR3: TGTGCCATCAGTCCTTCGACAGGGGACCAAGAGACCCAGTACTTC. This gives the protein CAISPSTGDQETQYF.

This clonotype was observed at least ten times. This sequence joins TRBV12-3 or TRBV12-4 and TRBJ1-5; D gene uncertain. V was pared by 6 bases and J by 0 bases, with 18 bases between. The CDR3 contains 17 residues. CDR3 DNA sequence: TGTGCCAGCAGCCCCCCCGGGTCAGTTGCTAGCAATCAGCCCCAGCATTTT. This codes for CASSPPGSVASNQPQHF.

The rearrangement joins TRBV5-1 to TRBJ2-7; 11 bases align to TRBD2. The J segment lost 7 bases and the V segment lost 4 bases, leaving 13 bases of the junction unmatched. The V gene's germline CDR1 is SGHRS and CDR2 YFSETQ. The CDR3 length is 16 residues. The CDR3 DNA reads as TGCGCCAGCAGCAGGACTAGCGGGCAGACGAGCAATGAGCAGTACTTC. Its translation: CASSRTSGQTSNEQYF.

This clonotype was detected ten times or more. This sequence joins TRBV7-3 and TRBJ2-2; 7 nucleotides agree with TRBD1. The ends lost 5 bases at V and 5 bases at J; junction bases unmatched: 11. Germline CDR1 is SGHTA and CDR2 is FQGTGA. This CDR3 comprises 16 residues. The CDR3, as DNA: TGTGCCAGCAGCCAGGGGTCAGACAGGGCGACCGGGGAGCTGTTTTTT. Protein sequence: CASSQGSDRATGELFF.

The table lists this clonotype with a few counts. V is TRBV7-9 and J is TRBJ2-7; weak D call: TRBD1 (6 bases). Germline CDR1 and CDR2: SEHNR and FQNEAQ (reference sequence). The CDR3 is 13 amino acids. Trimming stripped 6 bases from V and 5 bases from J, with 14 bases between. In nucleotides, the CDR3 is TGTGCCAGCAGGACGGGACACTCTGACGAGCAGTACTTC. This sequence encodes CASRTGHSDEQYF.

This clonotype was observed many times. The V and J genes are TRBV2 and TRBJ2-1, with 9 positions matching TRBD2. The CDR3 runs 14 residues. Germline CDR1 reads SNHLY; CDR2 reads FYNNEI. The ends lost 6 bases at V and 7 bases at J; junction bases unmatched: 7. The CDR3 sequence: CASSPVAGVNEQFF. CDR3 sequence (DNA): TGTGCCAGCAGCCCGGTAGCGGGAGTGAATGAGCAGTTCTTC.

The chain employs TRBV20-1 and TRBJ1-2; no firm D call. CDR1 DFQATT and CDR2 SNEGSKA come from the germline V gene (reference sequence). The CDR3 spans 13 residues. The germline V and J ends were trimmed by 6 bases and 3 bases, with 14 bases remaining between them. This chain's CDR3 is CSALSDKDYGYTF. The CDR3 coding sequence is TGCAGTGCCCTAAGCGACAAAGACTATGGCTACACCTTC.

This clonotype was counted many times. The V and J genes are TRBV2 and TRBJ2-7, with TRBD1 matching 8 bases. The CDR3 length is 14 residues. J lost 3 bases, V lost 4 bases, and 5 bases had no gene match. Germline V gene sequence: CDR1 SNHLY, CDR2 FYNNEI. The CDR3 protein is CASSAAGQVYEQYF. The CDR3 region has the DNA TGTGCCAGCAGTGCGGCGGGACAGGTCTACGAGCAGTACTTC.

In regard to this clonotype: Just one base apart from a much larger clone, this may be a read error. The conserved closing phenylalanine or tryptophan is absent in this CDR3, likely reflecting a read error. The chain employs TRBV2 and TRBJ1-1; no firm D call. Trimming removed 6 bases at V and 1 base at J, with 6 bases between. The germline V gene encodes CDR1 SNHLY and CDR2 FYNNEI. The CDR3 consists of 12 residues. In nucleotides, the CDR3 is TGTGCCAGCAGGGGGAGGAACACTGAAGCTTTCTCT. Translating it yields CASRGRNTEAFS.

This clonotype was seen many times. V gene TRBV7-9 combines with J gene TRBJ1-5; the D is unclear. With 4 bases removed from V and 5 bases from J, the gap between germline ends came to 6 bases. This CDR3 is 12 amino acids long. Per germline, CDR1 SEHNR and CDR2 FQNEAQ (reference sequence). CDR3 sequence (DNA): TGTGCCAGCAGCTCGGAAGATCAGCCCCAGCATTTT. The encoded protein is CASSSEDQPQHF.

This clonotype was counted at least ten times. The gene calls are TRBV5-1 and TRBJ2-2; 9 positions agree with TRBD1. V lost 4 bases and J lost 4; bases outside the gene matches: 5. Per germline, CDR1 SGHRS and CDR2 YFSETQ. The CDR3 totals 15 residues. The DNA for the CDR3 is TGCGCCAGCAGCCCAGGACAGGGGTTCACCGGGGAGCTGTTTTTT. Protein: CASSPGQGFTGELFF.

This clonotype was found once. The chain carries TRBV11-1 and TRBJ1-1; 8 nucleotides match TRBD1. V lost 0 bases and J lost 3; bases outside the gene matches: 12. The CDR3 loop spans 18 amino acids. Germline V gives CDR1 SGHAT, CDR2 FQDESV (reference sequence). The CDR3 region is CASSLAGTGFTRDTEAFF. CDR3 coding DNA: TGTGCCAGCAGCTTAGCAGGGACAGGTTTTACTAGAGACACTGAAGCTTTCTTT.

At least ten counts were recorded for this clonotype. The chain links TRBV6-1 to TRBJ2-1, with D possibly being TRBD1 or TRBD2 (6 bases each). The CDR3 runs 18 residues. Between the trimmed V and J ends, which lost 2 bases and 1 base, there was a span of 18 bases. Germline lookup yields CDR1 MNHNS and CDR2 SASEGT. The DNA for the CDR3 is TGTGCCAGCAGTGAAACCCGGGGAGGCAGGGGATCCTACAATGAGCAGTTCTTC. This sequence encodes CASSETRGGRGSYNEQFF.

This clonotype has ten or more counts. This rearrangement joins TRBV11-2 to TRBJ2-7, with D hard to call. Germline loops: CDR1 SGHAT, CDR2 FQNNGV. The CDR3 totals 15 residues. The germline V and J ends were trimmed by 0 bases and 4 bases, with 13 bases remaining between them. CDR3 nucleotide sequence: TGTGCCAGCAGCTTAGATACCAGCTCTGGATACGAGCAGTACTTC. The encoded protein is CASSLDTSSGYEQYF.

This clonotype was detected many times. The chain joins TRBV5-1 to TRBJ2-1; TRBD2 might be the D (5 bases). Trimming took 0 bases from V and 5 from J, leaving 15 bases between them. Looked up from germline, CDR1 is SGHRS and CDR2 is YFSETQ. CDR3 length: 16 residues. The DNA for the CDR3 is TGCGCCAGCAGCTTGGCCCCCGGACTGGCTAACAATGAGCAGTTCTTC. Its translation: CASSLAPGLANNEQFF.

This clonotype was seen many times. The chain uses TRBV20-1 and TRBJ1-1; 10 nucleotides align to TRBD1. The CDR3 runs 14 residues. J gave up 1 base and V 7 bases, and 6 bases lay outside the gene matches. CDR1 DFQATT and CDR2 SNEGSKA come from the germline V gene (reference sequence). The CDR3 DNA reads TGCAGTGTCCGACAGGGGGCAGGGAACACTGAAGCTTTCTTT. The encoded protein is CSVRQGAGNTEAFF.

This clonotype has ten or more counts. The chain has TRBV18 and TRBJ2-5; 7 bases are a match to TRBD2. The length of the CDR3 is 12 residues. The V gene's germline CDR1 is KGHSH and CDR2 LQKENI. V dropped 5 bases and J dropped 4; count of bases not matched to a gene: 1. The DNA for the CDR3 is TGTGCCAGCTCAGCTAGCGGAGAGACCCAGTACTTC. Translated: CASSASGETQYF.